These 23 T cell receptor beta chains came from one sample sequenced in a study of T-cell reconstitution after alpha-beta-depleted transplantation in children. Preparation of the TCRbeta library involved a method that used unique molecular identifiers. TCRdb reprocessed the PCR reads with MiXCR, giving one entry per CDR3 protein. The repertoire includes some 390,000 distinct CDR3 sequences, around 20% of them detected once, and less than 4.5% sits in the top ten. Here the sequenced sample was PBMCs from the stem cell graft donor, taken from the stem cell graft. These receptors all come from a human donor who donated a stem cell graft to a child with acute myeloid leukemia.

The CDR3 nucleotides read TGTGCCAGCAGCCTCATGGGAGGGACCTACGAGCAGTACTTC. Protein product: CASSLMGGTYEQYF. The chain joins TRBV3-1 to TRBJ2-7, with 7 bases that match TRBD2. V lost 4 bases to trimming and J lost 2 bases; unmatched junction nucleotides: 5. Germline loops: CDR1 LGHDT, CDR2 YNNKEL (reference sequence). CDR3 length: 14 residues.

CDR3: CATSDLVETQYF. CDR3 DNA: TGTGCCACCAGTGATTTGGTCGAGACCCAGTACTTC. The chain has TRBV24-1 and TRBJ2-5; D remains unclear. V lost 0 bases, J lost 5 bases, and 3 bases lay in between. The CDR3 is made up of 12 amino acids. Germline V CDR1 and CDR2: KGHDR, SFDVKD.

The rearrangement links TRBV11-2 to TRBJ2-2; perhaps D is TRBD1 or TRBD2 (5 bases each). V was trimmed by 3 bases and J by 3 bases, leaving 11 bases between them. The CDR3 is made up of 15 amino acids. Germline V gene lookup returns CDR1 SGHAT and CDR2 FQNNGV. The chain's CDR3 is CASSFYKGHTGELFF. The CDR3 coding sequence is TGTGCCAGCAGCTTCTATAAGGGACACACCGGGGAGCTGTTTTTT.

This clonotype was seen at least ten times. The rearrangement links TRBV20-1 to TRBJ2-7; tentative D call: TRBD2 (6 bases). V was clipped by 3 bases and J by 5 bases, with 23 bases between them. CDR3 length: 16 residues. In germline, CDR1 is DFQATT, CDR2 SNEGSKA (reference sequence). CDR3 loop: CSASRGGGQTGNEQYF. The CDR3 DNA reads as TGCAGTGCTAGTAGGGGAGGAGGTCAAACTGGGAACGAGCAGTACTTC.

This clonotype was observed at least ten times. CDR3 protein: CASSLAGPGVIGEQFF. Written as DNA, the CDR3 is TGTGCCAGCAGTTTAGCTGGGCCAGGGGTTATTGGTGAGCAGTTCTTC. The chain has TRBV12-3 or TRBV12-4 and TRBJ2-1; D perhaps matches TRBD1 (6 bases). V lost 0 bases, J lost 9 bases, and 18 bases lay in between. This CDR3 is 16 amino acids long.

The chain couples TRBV6-5 to TRBJ2-7; the D call may be TRBD1 or TRBD2 (5 bases each). With 2 bases removed from V and 3 bases from J, the gap between germline ends came to 11 bases. The CDR3 is 14 amino acids. Germline-derived CDR1 and CDR2 are MNHEY and SVGAGI. The DNA for the CDR3 is TGTGCCAGCAGTTACCGGGGACCATTCTACGAGCAGTACTTC. It is translated as CASSYRGPFYEQYF.

This chain connects TRBV29-1 to TRBJ2-7, with D perhaps matching TRBD2 (5 bases). Trimming stripped 4 bases from V and 0 bases from J, with 13 bases between. CDR1 and CDR2 from the germline V gene are SQVTM and ANQGSEA. The CDR3 covers 14 residues. The CDR3 sequence is CSVVAGLSSYEQYF. The CDR3 DNA is TGCAGCGTTGTGGCGGGCCTCAGCTCCTACGAGCAGTACTTC.

This chain links TRBV24-1 with TRBJ2-5; no reliable D call. The V end lost 3 bases, the J end lost 5 bases, and 3 bases lay between the germline ends. The CDR3 consists of 11 residues. From germline, CDR1 is KGHDR and CDR2 SFDVKD. The DNA of the CDR3 is TGTGCCACCAGTGATACGGAGACCCAGTACTTC. Protein product: CATSDTETQYF.

This clonotype was recorded at least ten times. The rearrangement links TRBV20-1 to TRBJ2-1; weak D call: TRBD2 (5 bases). Trimming pared 6 bases from V and 0 bases from J, leaving 12 bases between. The CDR3 is made up of 14 amino acids. Germline lookup yields CDR1 DFQATT and CDR2 SNEGSKA (reference sequence). CDR3 in amino acids: CSAEGLVSYNEQFF. For the CDR3, the DNA is TGCAGTGCCGAAGGACTTGTCTCCTACAATGAGCAGTTCTTC.

This clonotype came up a few times. The rearrangement uses TRBV15 and TRBJ2-6; no clear D gene. The germline V and J ends were trimmed by 1 base and 3 bases, with 10 bases remaining between them. The CDR3 runs to 16 residues. Germline V CDR1 and CDR2: LNHNV, YYDKDF (reference sequence). CDR3 region: CATSRGLEDGANVLTF. The CDR3 region has the DNA TGTGCCACCAGCAGAGGATTGGAAGATGGGGCCAACGTCCTGACTTTC. Drawing the rest from reference TRBV15 and TRBJ2-6, the complete variable domain is DAMVIQNPRYQVTQFGKPVTLSCSQTLNHNVMYWYQQKSSQAPKLLFHYYDKDFNNEADTPDNFQSRRPNTSFCFLDIRSPGLGDTAMYLCATSRGLEDGANVLTFGAGSRLTVL.

This clonotype was recorded a few times. The V call is TRBV20-1, the J call TRBJ2-5; 7 bases align to TRBD1. This CDR3 has 11 residues. J was trimmed by 3 bases and V by 6 bases; bases with no gene match: 1. The V gene's germline CDR1 is DFQATT and CDR2 SNEGSKA (reference sequence). CDR3 sequence (DNA): TGCAGTGCCCAGGGGGAAGAGACCCAGTACTTC. Translated, it gives CSAQGEETQYF.

This clonotype has at least ten counts. The chain couples TRBV20-1 to TRBJ2-1, with D tentatively TRBD1 (5 bases). Germline assignment: CDR1 DFQATT and CDR2 SNEGSKA (reference sequence). The CDR3 contains 13 residues. The V end lost 0 bases, the J end lost 3 bases, and 6 bases lay between the germline ends. CDR3 nucleotide sequence: TGCAGTGCTAGAGAAGACAGCTACAATGAGCAGTTCTTC. Amino acids: CSAREDSYNEQFF.

The chain uses TRBV6-1 and TRBJ2-5; a weak D match, TRBD1 (6 bases). Germline CDR1 MNHNS, CDR2 SASEGT. This CDR3 spans 13 amino acids. V was clipped by 6 bases and J by 5 bases, with 13 bases between them. CDR3 coding DNA: TGTGCCAGCAGCCGACAAACAGGGGAGACCCAGTACTTC. Its translation: CASSRQTGETQYF.

The rearrangement joins TRBV7-3 to TRBJ1-1; D is unresolved. V lost 4 bases, J lost 4 bases, and 16 bases lay in between. Germline values: CDR1 SGHTA, CDR2 FQGTGA. This CDR3 comprises 15 residues. CDR3 bases: TGTGCCAGCAGCTCCGGACCGGGCGGTAGCACTGAAGCTTTCTTT. It specifies CASSSGPGGSTEAFF.

Comments on this clonotype: The junction does not match germline at one end; this may be a read error. This chain uses TRBV7-7 with TRBJ2-6; D unresolved. The CDR3 runs 17 residues. Germline values: CDR1 SSHAT, CDR2 FNYEAQ (reference sequence). Here the CDR3 reads CASSLANPQTGANVLTF. CDR3 nucleotides: TGTGCTAGCAGCTTAGCAAACCCGCAAACTGGGGCCAACGTCCTGACTTTC. Variable domain in full (rest from reference TRBV7-7 and TRBJ2-6): GAGVSQSPRYKVTKRGQDVTLRCDPISSHATLYWYQQALGQGPEFLTYFNYEAQPDKSGLPSDRFSAERPEGSISTLTIQRTEQRDSAMYRCASSLANPQTGANVLTFGAGSRLTVL.

This clonotype turned up a few times. The V gene is TRBV12-3 or TRBV12-4, the J gene TRBJ1-1, with 9 nucleotides matching TRBD1. The length of the CDR3 is 13 residues. V shed 5 bases, J shed 6 bases, and the junction held 4 bases outside the gene matches. The CDR3 is CASSPGQGSEAFF. The CDR3 bases are TGTGCCAGCAGTCCGGGACAGGGATCTGAAGCTTTCTTT.

Here the CDR3 DNA reads TGTGCCAGCAGCCGAGAAAGGGGAAAGACTGAAGCTTTCTTT. Translated, it gives CASSRERGKTEAFF. The chain couples TRBV7-2 to TRBJ1-1; a possible D gene is TRBD1 (5 bases). This CDR3 is 14 amino acids long. The V end was cut by 5 bases, the J end by 5 bases, with 15 bases between. Per germline, CDR1 SGHTA and CDR2 FQGNSA.

This clonotype was detected a few times. The chain carries TRBV29-1 and TRBJ1-1; TRBD1 agrees at 9 bases. Per germline, CDR1 SQVTM and CDR2 ANQGSEA. Germline trimming cut 6 bases from V and 11 bases from J; bases unmatched to any gene: 10. The CDR3 consists of 12 residues. This chain's CDR3 is CSVTTGGGVAFF. CDR3 in DNA: TGCAGCGTGACAACAGGGGGCGGCGTGGCTTTCTTT.

V gene TRBV23-1 combines with J gene TRBJ2-2, with 11 bases matching TRBD2. TRBV23-1 is sorted into the ORF group, with uncertain function. V lost 0 bases and J lost 4; bases outside the gene matches: 7. The CDR3 runs 18 residues. The CDR3 sequence is CASSQSKVAGGITGELFF. In nucleotides, the CDR3 is TGCGCCAGCAGTCAATCAAAAGTAGCGGGAGGGATCACCGGGGAGCTGTTTTTT.

The chain combines TRBV2 with TRBJ2-5, with D perhaps TRBD2 (5 bases). CDR1 and CDR2 from the germline V gene are SNHLY and FYNNEI. The V end lost 5 bases, the J end lost 2 bases, and 9 bases lay between the germline ends. The CDR3 spans 13 residues. This CDR3 is CASSWTPQETQYF. The CDR3 bases are TGTGCCAGCAGTTGGACTCCTCAAGAGACCCAGTACTTC.

In this sample, this clonotype turned up many times. The V gene is TRBV7-2, the J gene TRBJ2-1; TRBD2 agrees at 10 bases. The V and J ends lost 4 bases and 15 bases, in that order; junction bases with no gene match: 6. Germline CDR1 is SGHTA and CDR2 is FQGNSA. The CDR3 is 12 residues long. The CDR3 nucleotides read TGTGCCAGCAGCTCGTCCGGGACTAGCGCGTTCTTC. This encodes CASSSSGTSAFF. The full variable domain, with the rest looked up from reference TRBV7-2 and TRBJ2-1, is GAGVSQSPSNKVTEKGKDVELRCDPISGHTALYWYRQSLGQGLEFLIYFQGNSAPDKSGLPSDRFSAERTGGSVSTLTIQRTQQEDSAVYLCASSSSGTSAFFGPGTRLTVL.

V is TRBV27 and J is TRBJ1-2; D might be TRBD1 (5 bases). The V end lost 5 bases, the J end lost 8 bases, and 18 bases lay between the germline ends. Germline V gene data show CDR1 as MNHEY and CDR2 as SMNVEV (reference sequence). The CDR3 runs to 14 residues. The DNA for the CDR3 is TGTGCCAGCAGTGCAGAAAAGGGGCTCTGGGGCTACACCTTC. Residues: CASSAEKGLWGYTF.

This clonotype came up many times. V and J are TRBV7-9 and TRBJ2-1; no clear D. Trimming stripped 0 bases from V and 4 bases from J, with 1 base between. Germline assignment: CDR1 SEHNR and CDR2 FQNEAQ (reference sequence). The CDR3 spans 12 residues. The CDR3 DNA sequence: TGTGCCAGCAGCTTAGCTTACAATGAGCAGTTCTTC. Translation: CASSLAYNEQFF.